Each of the 26 T cell receptor beta chains below was sequenced from the same sample in a study of control samples from healthy donors and cancer patients. TCRdb's copy holds only in-frame clones and misses some; the assay was immunoSEQ multiplex PCR. The sample contains tens of thousands of clones, 88% of which appear only once. The sequencing input was PBMCs. Source of these receptors: a man over 45 with head and neck cancer.

The chain has TRBV21-1 and TRBJ2-1. TRBV21-1 is noted as a pseudogene. The CDR3 has 18 residues. The CDR3 DNA sequence: TGTGCCAGCAGCAAAGAATTTGGCGGACGACGCTCCTACAATGAGCAGTTCTTC. Its protein product is CASSKEFGGRRSYNEQFF.

The chain uses TRBV28 and TRBJ1-3; TRBD1 matches 10 bases. The CDR3 has 15 residues. V lost 3 bases to trimming and J lost 8 bases; unmatched junction nucleotides: 7. CDR1 and CDR2 from the germline V gene are MDHEN and SYDVKM. The chain's CDR3 is CASSFSGQGLYTIYF. DNA for the CDR3: TGTGCCAGCAGTTTCTCGGGACAGGGGTTGTACACCATATATTTT.

The V gene is TRBV2, the J gene TRBJ1-3; no clear D gene. The V gene lost 6 bases and the J gene lost 0 bases, with 3 bases spanning the gap. Looked up from germline, CDR1 is SNHLY and CDR2 is FYNNEI. This CDR3 is 12 amino acids long. The CDR3 DNA follows: TGTGCCAGCAGCTTCTCTGGAAACACCATATATTTT. Protein sequence: CASSFSGNTIYF.

The chain has TRBV5-4 and TRBJ1-6; 8 bases match TRBD1. The junction had 8 bases not matched to a gene; V was cut back by 4 bases and J by 8 bases. CDR3 length equals 15 residues. The germline V gene has CDR1 SGHNT and CDR2 YYREEE (reference sequence). CDR3 sequence reads: CASSTRTGTDSPLHF. The CDR3 DNA follows: TGTGCCAGCAGCACCCGGACAGGGACGGATTCACCCCTCCACTTT.

CDR3 bases: TGTGCCAGCAGTTTTTCCTACGAGCAGTACTTC. The encoded protein is CASSFSYEQYF. The chain carries TRBV12-3 or TRBV12-4 and TRBJ2-7; D gene uncertain. Trimming pared 3 bases from V and 1 base from J, leaving 1 base between. The CDR3 loop spans 11 amino acids.

V and J are TRBV7-6 and TRBJ1-1; 10 positions agree with TRBD1. V shed 5 bases and J 0 bases; nucleotides not matched to a gene: 3. The length of the CDR3 is 15 residues. Germline V gives CDR1 SGHVS, CDR2 FNYEAQ. CDR3 sequence: CASSTGQGMNTEAFF. CDR3 nucleotides: TGTGCCAGCAGCACGGGACAGGGGATGAACACTGAAGCTTTCTTT.

The chain combines TRBV5-6 with TRBJ1-2; D uncertain. Germline V gene data show CDR1 as SGHDT and CDR2 as YYEEEE. V lost 4 bases, J lost 3 bases, and 16 bases lay in between. The CDR3 sequence is 15 residues long. The CDR3 nucleotides read TGTGCCAGCAGCACAAGGAGCAGGAGCTACTATGGCTACACCTTC. It translates to CASSTRSRSYYGYTF.

The genes are TRBV6-5 and TRBJ2-3, with D maybe TRBD1 (6 bases). Germline-derived CDR1 and CDR2 are MNHEY and SVGAGI. This CDR3 spans 13 amino acids. The V gene lost 5 bases and the J gene lost 6 bases, with 12 bases spanning the gap. The CDR3 region is CASSTTGGDTQYF. CDR3 in DNA: TGTGCCAGCAGTACCACTGGGGGCGATACGCAGTATTTT.

The chain employs TRBV7-2 and TRBJ1-4, with 8 bases matching TRBD1. In germline, CDR1 is SGHTA, CDR2 FQGNSA. The ends lost 1 base at V and 4 bases at J; junction bases unmatched: 2. The CDR3 consists of 15 residues. The DNA of the CDR3 is TGTGCCAGCAGCTTAGGGACAGGGAGTAATGAAAAACTGTTTTTT. Translated: CASSLGTGSNEKLFF.

The chain carries TRBV29-1 and TRBJ2-7; possible D gene TRBD1, 5 bases. The CDR3 extends over 12 amino acids. V lost 4 bases to trimming and J lost 3 bases, with 10 bases between them. The V gene's germline CDR1 is SQVTM and CDR2 ANQGSEA. The CDR3 here is CSVGLQDYEQYF. The CDR3 coding sequence is TGCAGCGTTGGTTTACAGGACTACGAGCAGTACTTC.

V is TRBV11-2 and J is TRBJ2-3; a weak D match, TRBD1 (5 bases). This CDR3 comprises 14 residues. CDR1 is SGHAT and CDR2 is FQNNGV in the germline V gene. The ends were cut back, 2 bases at V and 2 bases at J, with 8 bases in the middle. This CDR3 reads CASSLQGSTDTQYF. The CDR3 region has the DNA TGTGCCAGCAGCTTACAGGGTTCCACAGATACGCAGTATTTT.

This clone showed up just a few times. This rearrangement joins TRBV27 to TRBJ2-7; D is perhaps TRBD1 (6 bases). The CDR3 extends over 15 amino acids. Germline V lookup: CDR1 MNHEY, CDR2 SMNVEV (reference sequence). V lost 8 bases to trimming and J lost 3 bases, with 20 bases between them. This chain's CDR3 is CASGRNRVGNYEQYF. CDR3 sequence (DNA): TGTGCCAGCGGCCGAAACAGGGTAGGCAACTACGAGCAGTACTTC.

The chain links TRBV28 to TRBJ2-5, with 10 positions matching TRBD1. Losses at the gene ends were 6 bases for V and 4 bases for J; bases not matched to a gene: 8. The CDR3 totals 15 residues. Germline V lookup: CDR1 MDHEN, CDR2 SYDVKM. The CDR3 is CASRGGTGVGETQYF. The CDR3 region has the DNA TGTGCCAGCAGAGGCGGGACAGGGGTAGGAGAGACCCAGTACTTC. The complete variable domain, with remaining parts taken from reference TRBV28 and TRBJ2-5, reads DVKVTQSSRYLVKRTGEKVFLECVQDMDHENMFWYRQDPGLGLRLIYFSYDVKMKEKGDIPEGYSVSREKKERFSLILESASTNQTSMYLCASRGGTGVGETQYFGPGTRLLVL.

The chain carries TRBV5-1 and TRBJ1-1; no definite D call. Trimming removed 6 bases at V and 1 base at J, with 16 bases between. The germline V gene has CDR1 SGHRS and CDR2 YFSETQ. This CDR3 comprises 15 residues. The CDR3 region is CASTVWGGANTEAFF. The CDR3 region has the DNA TGCGCCAGCACCGTGTGGGGAGGTGCGAACACTGAAGCTTTCTTT.

V and J are TRBV29-1 and TRBJ2-1, with TRBD2 matching over 7 bases. CDR3 length: 11 residues. J lost 12 bases, V lost 7 bases, and 9 bases had no gene match. Looked up from germline, CDR1 is SQVTM and CDR2 is ANQGSEA. The CDR3 DNA reads as TGCAGCGACCGTATAGCGGGCTTGCAGTTCTTC. It translates to CSDRIAGLQFF.

The rearrangement uses TRBV5-4 and TRBJ2-1; TRBD1 might be the D (6 bases). Germline CDR1 reads SGHNT; CDR2 reads YYREEE (reference sequence). The CDR3 is 14 amino acids. V was trimmed by 0 bases and J by 3 bases, leaving 7 bases between them. The DNA for the CDR3 is TGTGCCAGCAGCTTGGGACAGGTCTACAATGAGCAGTTCTTC. Translating gives CASSLGQVYNEQFF.

V and J are TRBV5-6 and TRBJ1-6; 9 bases fit TRBD1. Germline V gene sequence: CDR1 SGHDT, CDR2 YYEEEE. With 4 bases clipped from V and 9 bases from J, the junction kept 11 bases outside the gene matches. This CDR3 has 16 residues. The CDR3 DNA sequence: TGTGCCAGCAGCGCAGGAACAGGGGGCGAGGGTTCACCCCTCCACTTT. Encoded protein: CASSAGTGGEGSPLHF.

The chain couples TRBV6-5 to TRBJ1-5; D is uncertain. This CDR3 is 12 amino acids long. CDR1 MNHEY and CDR2 SVGAGI come from the germline V gene. Trimming pared 0 bases from V and 6 bases from J, leaving 3 bases between. The CDR3 is CASSYSGQPQHF. DNA for the CDR3: TGTGCCAGCAGTTACTCTGGTCAGCCCCAGCATTTT.

The rearrangement links TRBV25-1 to TRBJ2-5, with D maybe TRBD2 (6 bases). From germline, CDR1 is MGHDK and CDR2 SYGVNS. The CDR3 extends over 17 amino acids. V lost 6 bases and J 3 bases, leaving 23 bases between the germline ends. The CDR3 DNA is TGTGCCAGCAGAATGACTTGGAGGGAGCATCCGGAAGAGACCCAGTACTTC. It encodes CASRMTWREHPEETQYF.

The rearrangement joins TRBV29-1 to TRBJ2-6, with TRBD2 identical over 7 bases. This CDR3 region has 17 residues. Trimming took 1 base from V and 0 from J; bases not matched to a gene: 6. The germline V gene encodes CDR1 SQVTM and CDR2 ANQGSEA. The CDR3 spells CSVEVWEGSSGANVLTF. CDR3 nucleotide sequence: TGCAGCGTTGAAGTGTGGGAGGGTAGCTCTGGGGCCAACGTCCTGACTTTC.

This clone occurred once. The chain combines TRBV3-1 (or the pseudogene TRBV3-2) with TRBJ2-3; 9 bases map to TRBD2. Trimming took 6 bases from V and 1 from J; bases not matched to a gene: 2. The germline V gene encodes CDR1 LGHDT and CDR2 YNNKEL (reference sequence). The CDR3 loop spans 14 amino acids. This CDR3 is CASRPSGGTDTQYF. The CDR3 nucleotides read TGTGCCAGCAGGCCTAGCGGGGGCACAGATACGCAGTATTTT.

The chain joins TRBV5-1 to TRBJ2-7, with D perhaps given as TRBD1 or TRBD2 (5 bases each). V was cut by 3 bases and J by 2 bases, with 15 bases left in between. The germline V gene has CDR1 SGHRS and CDR2 YFSETQ. This CDR3 is built from 15 residues. The CDR3 DNA reads as TGCGCCAGCAGCTGGGACGGATCAGGCCCCTACGAGCAGTACTTC. Its protein product is CASSWDGSGPYEQYF.

This chain uses TRBV4-2 with TRBJ2-5, with 8 bases that match TRBD2. This CDR3 is built from 15 residues. Germline lookup yields CDR1 LGHNA and CDR2 YNFKEQ. V shed 2 bases and J 5 bases; nucleotides not matched to a gene: 7. In DNA, the CDR3 is TGTGCCAGCAGCCAATCTGCGGGGGGTGGGGAGACCCAGTACTTC. Its protein product is CASSQSAGGGETQYF.

The chain combines TRBV2 with TRBJ2-3, with a weak D call TRBD1 (5 bases). The CDR3 totals 14 residues. The V end was cut by 0 bases, the J end by 2 bases, with 6 bases between. Germline V gives CDR1 SNHLY, CDR2 FYNNEI. This CDR3 reads CASSEAGATDTQYF. The CDR3, as DNA: TGTGCCAGCAGTGAAGCTGGGGCCACAGATACGCAGTATTTT.

The rearrangement uses TRBV7-3 and TRBJ2-3; a possible D gene is TRBD1 (6 bases). Germline CDR1 is SGHTA and CDR2 is FQGTGA. Trimming left V 5 bases short and J 4 bases short, with 13 bases between. The CDR3 is 14 residues long. CDR3 DNA: TGTGCCAGCAGCCAGGGGACGGCCCCAGATACGCAGTATTTT. It codes for CASSQGTAPDTQYF.

The V call is TRBV11-2, the J call TRBJ2-7; the D gene is possibly TRBD2 (7 bases). This CDR3 has 16 amino acids. Trimming removed 0 bases at V and 4 bases at J, with 16 bases between. CDR1 is SGHAT, CDR2 FQNNGV, per germline. CDR3 DNA sequence: TGTGCCAGCAGCTTAGATCGAGGGGGGGCTGGTTACGAGCAGTACTTC. Translation gives CASSLDRGGAGYEQYF.